The 26 T cell receptor beta chains in this list originate from one sample, sequenced in a study of response to subunit inactivated influenza vaccine. Each CDR3 protein gets one entry after TCRdb re-called the RT-PCR reads with MiXCR. The sample lists more than 450,000 distinct CDR3 sequences, about 10% occurring once. The sequencing used PBMCs from blood, collected on the day of vaccination. The receptors shown here come from a man aged 45-65 years who received an inactivated influenza vaccine.

With respect to this clonotype: A much larger clone is a single base away; this may be a read error. DNA for the CDR3: TGTACCAGCGGAAGGACAGGCAATGAGCAGTTCTTC. Protein sequence: CTSGRTGNEQFF. The chain joins TRBV12-3 or TRBV12-4 to TRBJ2-1, with 7 bases fitting TRBD1. This CDR3 has 12 residues.

In this sample, this clonotype turned up a few times. This chain links TRBV5-1 with TRBJ2-5, with D perhaps TRBD1 or TRBD2 (5 bases each). Germline V gives CDR1 SGHRS, CDR2 YFSETQ. The CDR3 runs to 14 residues. The germline V and J ends were trimmed by 4 bases and 2 bases, with 12 bases remaining between them. In nucleotides, the CDR3 is TGCGCCAGCAGCCTTGGGACGGAGCAAGAGACCCAGTACTTC. Its protein product is CASSLGTEQETQYF. The variable domain in full, with the rest retrieved from reference TRBV5-1 and TRBJ2-5, is KAGVTQTPRYLIKTRGQQVTLSCSPISGHRSVSWYQQTPGQGLQFLFEYFSETQRNKGNFPGRFSGRQFSNSRSEMNVSTLELGDSALYLCASSLGTEQETQYFGPGTRLLVL.

There are many counts of this clonotype. The chain carries TRBV15 and TRBJ2-5; the match to TRBD2 covers 13 bases. Germline CDR1 and CDR2: LNHNV and YYDKDF (reference sequence). CDR3 length: 15 amino acids. Unmatched junction bases numbered 6, after V lost 4 bases and J lost 7 bases. The CDR3 bases are TGTGCCACCAGCAAGGGACTAGCGGGATCGGGGACCCAGTACTTC. Amino acids: CATSKGLAGSGTQYF.

The V call is TRBV6-2 or TRBV6-3, the J call TRBJ2-4, with 7 bases identical to TRBD1. The CDR3 is made up of 15 amino acids. The V segment lost 2 bases and the J segment 4 bases; nucleotides outside the gene matches: 5. The germline V gene encodes CDR1 MNHEY and CDR2 SVGEGT. CDR3 region: CASSYTGQLKNIQYF. Written as DNA, the CDR3 is TGTGCCAGCAGTTACACGGGACAGCTTAAAAACATTCAGTACTTC.

The V call is TRBV5-1, the J call TRBJ1-1, with D perhaps TRBD1 (6 bases). CDR3 length equals 15 residues. Looked up from germline, CDR1 is SGHRS and CDR2 is YFSETQ. V was clipped by 4 bases and J by 1 base, with 14 bases between them. For the CDR3, the DNA is TGCGCCAGCAGCCCCCTCCGGACAGCGAACACTGAAGCTTTCTTT. Amino acid sequence: CASSPLRTANTEAFF.

The chain joins TRBV5-4 to TRBJ2-3; D is unclear. The CDR3 is 13 residues long. The germline V gene has CDR1 SGHNT and CDR2 YYREEE (reference sequence). V lost 4 bases and J 5 bases, leaving 11 bases between the germline ends. The CDR3: CASSITLGDTQYF. In DNA form, the CDR3 reads TGTGCCAGCAGCATCACCCTAGGAGATACGCAGTATTTT.

CDR3 bases: TGTGCCAGCAGCTTAATTCCAGAACATACGCAGTATTTT. Protein product: CASSLIPEHTQYF. This rearrangement joins TRBV7-6 to TRBJ2-3; D ambiguous. Germline-derived CDR1 and CDR2 are SGHVS and FNYEAQ. The length of the CDR3 is 13 residues. V was clipped by 2 bases and J by 7 bases, with 10 bases between them.

The J gene is TRBJ2-5, the V gene TRBV9, with TRBD2 matching 8 bases. Looked up from germline, CDR1 is SGDLS and CDR2 is YYNGEE. This CDR3 is 14 amino acids long. Losses at the gene ends were 3 bases for V and 2 bases for J; bases not matched to a gene: 3. CDR3 loop: CASSATSGQETQYF. The CDR3 DNA reads as TGTGCCAGCAGCGCCACTAGCGGACAAGAGACCCAGTACTTC.

This clonotype was detected a few times. This chain joins TRBV2 and TRBJ1-5; maybe TRBD1 (5 bases). V lost 6 bases, J lost 4 bases, and 13 bases lay in between. Per the germline V gene, CDR1 is SNHLY and CDR2 is FYNNEI. CDR3 length: 14 amino acids. CDR3 sequence (DNA): TGTGCCAGCAGACCGGGACTCCTTAATCAGCCCCAGCATTTT. Amino acid sequence: CASRPGLLNQPQHF.

The chain links TRBV20-1 to TRBJ2-4, with 7 bases aligning to TRBD2. The CDR3 is 16 amino acids. CDR1 is DFQATT, CDR2 SNEGSKA, per germline (reference sequence). V lost 0 bases to trimming and J lost 3 bases; unmatched junction nucleotides: 8. CDR3 sequence: CSARDLRASGKNIQYF. The CDR3 coding sequence is TGCAGTGCTAGAGATCTACGGGCTAGCGGCAAAAACATTCAGTACTTC.

The chain recombines TRBV7-9 with TRBJ2-2; TRBD1 matches 8 bases. CDR1 is SEHNR, CDR2 FQNEAQ, per germline (reference sequence). With 5 bases clipped from V and 4 bases from J, the junction kept 3 bases outside the gene matches. The CDR3 covers 14 residues. The chain's CDR3 is CASSRTGLTGELFF. DNA of the CDR3: TGTGCCAGCAGCCGGACAGGGCTCACCGGGGAGCTGTTTTTT.

The V and J genes are TRBV12-3 or TRBV12-4 and TRBJ2-2, with D perhaps TRBD1 or TRBD2 (5 bases each). This CDR3 region has 14 residues. Trimming cost V 6 bases and J 0 bases, with 8 bases left between them. The CDR3 reads CASRGPANTGELFF. CDR3 DNA sequence: TGTGCCAGCAGGGGACCCGCGAACACCGGGGAGCTGTTTTTT.

This clonotype appeared a few times. The rearrangement joins TRBV7-2 to TRBJ1-1; maybe TRBD1 (6 bases). Germline CDR1 is SGHTA and CDR2 is FQGNSA. With 2 bases removed from V and 2 bases from J, the gap between germline ends came to 12 bases. The length of the CDR3 is 15 residues. The CDR3 DNA follows: TGTGCCAGCAGCTTACTCGACAGGATTAACACTGAAGCTTTCTTT. Translating it yields CASSLLDRINTEAFF.

This clonotype was counted ten times or more. The chain is built from TRBV7-2 and TRBJ1-1, with D unresolved. Germline CDR1 is SGHTA and CDR2 is FQGNSA. Trimming left V 3 bases short and J 2 bases short, with 13 bases between. The CDR3 runs 15 residues. In DNA form, the CDR3 reads TGTGCCAGCAGCTTTTGGGCCAGCCAAAACACTGAAGCTTTCTTT. It yields the protein CASSFWASQNTEAFF.

The rearrangement links TRBV27 to TRBJ2-1; 9 nucleotides agree with TRBD2. Germline assignment: CDR1 MNHEY and CDR2 SMNVEV (reference sequence). Trimming removed 3 bases from V and 7 bases from J; junction bases left unmatched: 7. The CDR3 sequence is 15 residues long. The CDR3: CASSFKREVENEQFF. The CDR3 nucleotides are TGTGCCAGCAGTTTTAAGCGGGAGGTGGAGAATGAGCAGTTCTTC.

This chain uses TRBV6-5 with TRBJ2-7; D uncertain. V was cut by 6 bases and J by 5 bases, with 8 bases left in between. The CDR3 runs 11 residues. In germline, CDR1 is MNHEY, CDR2 SVGAGI. The CDR3 DNA reads TGTGCCAGCAGAACTCTAGACGAGCAGTACTTC. It encodes CASRTLDEQYF.

This clonotype appeared many times. The chain links TRBV29-1 to TRBJ2-7; TRBD1 agrees at 11 bases. This CDR3 comprises 14 residues. From germline, CDR1 is SQVTM and CDR2 ANQGSEA. Trimming cost V 0 bases and J 4 bases; bases outside gene matches: 2. The CDR3 spells CSVEDRDRGYEQYF. The CDR3, as DNA: TGCAGCGTTGAAGACCGGGACAGGGGGTACGAGCAGTACTTC.

The chain carries TRBV27 and TRBJ2-3; 11 bases fit TRBD2. The CDR3 runs to 15 residues. V trimming: 4 bases; J trimming: 4 bases; junction bases outside the gene matches: 4. Germline CDR1 MNHEY, CDR2 SMNVEV (reference sequence). CDR3 sequence: CASSWGTSGADTQYF. The CDR3 DNA sequence: TGTGCCAGCAGTTGGGGGACTAGCGGAGCAGATACGCAGTATTTT.

This clonotype has ten or more counts. One junction end disagrees with the germline gene, perhaps due to a read error. This chain links TRBV27 with TRBJ2-2; 11 positions agree with TRBD2. The CDR3 spans 16 residues. Germline CDR1 and CDR2: MNHEY and SMNVEV (reference sequence). CDR3 DNA: TGTGCCAGCAGTCTATCGGGGACTAGCGGCACCGGGGAGCTGTTTTTT. Translation gives CASSLSGTSGTGELFF.

The table lists this clonotype with a few counts. The V and J genes are TRBV29-1 and TRBJ2-3; the match to TRBD1 covers 7 bases. The CDR3 sequence is 14 residues long. J was trimmed by 5 bases and V by 4 bases; bases with no gene match: 9. Germline V gene lookup returns CDR1 SQVTM and CDR2 ANQGSEA. This CDR3 reads CSVVKGAPKDTQYF. The CDR3 region has the DNA TGCAGCGTTGTAAAGGGGGCACCGAAAGATACGCAGTATTTT.

This clonotype was counted many times. The chain carries TRBV4-3 and TRBJ2-1; 9 nucleotides match TRBD1. The CDR3 covers 13 residues. Germline V gene sequence: CDR1 LGHNA, CDR2 YSLEER. V shed 3 bases and J 10 bases; nucleotides not matched to a gene: 4. Written as DNA, the CDR3 is TGCGCCAGCAGCCAGGGACAGGGAAGAGAGCAGTTCTTC. It is translated as CASSQGQGREQFF.

This clonotype came up a few times. The CDR3 protein is CSARDKKGGGEETQYF. CDR3 nucleotide sequence: TGCAGTGCTAGAGATAAGAAGGGGGGCGGGGAAGAGACCCAGTACTTC. This chain uses TRBV20-1 with TRBJ2-5, with D perhaps given as TRBD1 or TRBD2 (6 bases each). Germline values: CDR1 DFQATT, CDR2 SNEGSKA (reference sequence). The CDR3 covers 16 residues. Trimming removed 0 bases at V and 3 bases at J, with 17 bases between.

This clonotype was seen repeatedly, ten times or more. V usage is TRBV6-2 or TRBV6-3 and J usage is TRBJ1-5; perhaps TRBD1 as D (5 bases). Trimming removed 2 bases at V and 1 base at J, with 24 bases between. This CDR3 spans 20 amino acids. Germline assignment: CDR1 MNHEY and CDR2 SVGEGT. The CDR3 bases are TGTGCCAGCAGTTACACAAGAGGGGAGCGGAGGTCGACAAGCAATCAGCCCCAGCATTTT. Translation: CASSYTRGERRSTSNQPQHF.

J is TRBJ2-7 and V is TRBV15, with no clear D. Germline-derived CDR1 and CDR2 are LNHNV and YYDKDF (reference sequence). The CDR3 covers 14 residues. V was trimmed by 3 bases and J by 5 bases, leaving 14 bases between them. The CDR3 loop reads CATSSSRVENEQYF. DNA for the CDR3: TGTGCCACCAGCAGCTCTCGGGTGGAGAACGAGCAGTACTTC.

The chain couples TRBV12-3 or TRBV12-4 to TRBJ2-1, with 7 positions matching TRBD2. The CDR3 length is 15 residues. The ends lost 6 bases at V and 7 bases at J; junction bases unmatched: 12. CDR3 region: CASRGGTHYRNEQFF. The DNA of the CDR3 is TGTGCCAGCAGGGGGGGGACGCACTACAGGAATGAGCAGTTCTTC.

The rearrangement links TRBV14 to TRBJ2-2; TRBD2 matches at 10 bases. J was trimmed by 5 bases and V by 6 bases; bases with no gene match: 9. Germline V gene lookup returns CDR1 SGHDN and CDR2 FVKESK. The CDR3 is made up of 16 amino acids. CDR3 sequence (DNA): TGTGCCAGCAGAGGTCAGCGGGGGGGCCGTACCGGGGAGCTGTTTTTT. Its protein is CASRGQRGGRTGELFF.